The rows below give T cell receptor beta chains drawn from one sample of a study of PD-1 blockade in classical Hodgkin lymphoma. Repertoires were generated with immunoSEQ multiplex PCR, while TCRdb's copy carries only in-frame clones and drops some. The table includes about 11,000 clones, around three quarters detected once. The source material was peripheral blood mononuclear cells (PBMCs), sampled at baseline. Source of these receptors: a human donor with classical Hodgkin lymphoma. Each CDR3 is given with its conserved first and last residue. Where a row states a size, it is once, few, many or the class of an expanded clone; other rows omit it.

cdr3_aa: CASNPRDRGLDGYTF
clone_size: NA
v_call: TRBV21-1
j_call: TRBJ1-2

cdr3_aa: CASSLNRASYGYTF
clone_size: NA
v_call: TRBV4-3
j_call: TRBJ1-2

cdr3_aa: CASRQGATSTDTQYF
clone_size: NA
v_call: TRBV27
j_call: TRBJ2-3

cdr3_aa: CASTTGTPIPEAFF
clone_size: NA
v_call: TRBV7-8
j_call: TRBJ1-1

cdr3_aa: CASRLGQTNTEAFF
clone_size: NA
v_call: TRBV4-1
j_call: TRBJ1-1

cdr3_aa: CASSVRGRGNTEAFF
clone_size: NA
v_call: TRBV5-1
j_call: TRBJ1-1

cdr3_aa: CASSTDSQPPPLFF
clone_size: few
v_call: TRBV5-4
j_call: TRBJ2-1

cdr3_aa: CASSLAPVAGGQETQYF
clone_size: NA
v_call: TRBV7-2
j_call: TRBJ2-5

cdr3_aa: CASSWDTLNEKLFF
clone_size: NA
v_call: TRBV7-9
j_call: TRBJ1-4